The clone carrying this TCR beta chain was seen at least ten times. Its antigen remains unknown. These data come from a study of T cells in Graves' hyperthyroidism and ophthalmopathy. The study's findings and limits: Within blood appeared most thyroid clonotypes that had expanded above 0.001.

It was RNA transcripts that yielded the amplified TCR beta CDR3 regions. A first-round RT-PCR of the TCR CDR3 used the HTBI primer set. In TCRdb, the multiplex PCR reads were re-called with MiXCR into one record per CDR3 protein. The sample shows under 350,000 distinct CDR3 sequences, about 18% of them seen only once. The trim removed 6 bases at V and 1 base at J, leaving 11 bases unmatched. Germline V gene sequence: CDR1 MNHEY, CDR2 SMNVEV (reference sequence). The CDR3 extends over 16 amino acids. Exclusions: uncontrolled infection, other autoimmune disease, pregnancy, lactation. Fresh peripheral blood, around 9.3 ml, was the source of the PBMCs.

The gene calls are TRBV27 and TRBJ2-7, with 8 bases that match TRBD2. Sequenced input: blood. The sequence was obtained from an older woman with Graves' ophthalmopathy. CDR3 amino acids: CASRRPGLGFSYEQYF. The CDR3 bases are TGTGCCAGCAGGCGACCGGGACTAGGGTTTTCCTACGAGCAGTACTTC.